The 27 T cell receptor beta chains listed next were all sequenced from one sample in a study of T-cell reconstitution after alpha-beta-depleted transplantation in children. For TCRbeta, the library was prepared with unique molecular identifiers. A single record per CDR3 protein comes from TCRdb applying MiXCR to the PCR reads. Of more than 400,000 distinct CDR3 sequences listed, roughly 11% were seen once; the top ten hold around 15%. Material: PBMCs, mostly from graft donor cells, obtained 180 days after TCRalphabeta/CD19-depleted stem cell transplant. These receptors all stem from a female patient aged 2-9 years who had a stem cell transplant for aplastic anemia, so the T cells may come from the graft donor.

This clonotype was observed a few times. This chain connects TRBV7-9 to TRBJ1-2; no reliable D call. The V and J ends lost 5 bases and 8 bases respectively, with 15 bases between them. The germline gives CDR1 SEHNR, CDR2 FQNEAQ (reference sequence). The CDR3 is made up of 13 amino acids. The CDR3 DNA follows: TGTGCCAGCAGCCTGAACCCCTTGTGGGGCTACACCTTC. This encodes CASSLNPLWGYTF. Complete variable domain (other parts from reference TRBV7-9 and TRBJ1-2): DTGVSQNPRHKITKRGQNVTFRCDPISEHNRLYWYRQTLGQGPEFLTYFQNEAQLEKSRLLSDRFSAERPKGSFSTLEIQRTEQGDSAMYLCASSLNPLWGYTFGSGTRLTVV.

The rearrangement links TRBV15 to TRBJ2-5, with TRBD2 identical over 7 bases. The CDR3 sequence is 14 residues long. The junction had 4 bases not matched to a gene; V was cut back by 1 base and J by 5 bases. Germline V gene data show CDR1 as LNHNV and CDR2 as YYDKDF (reference sequence). The CDR3 here is CATSRVGGRETQYF. The CDR3 DNA is TGTGCCACCAGCAGAGTGGGGGGGAGGGAGACCCAGTACTTC.

On this clonotype: The junction departs from germline at one end; a sequencing error may be responsible. This chain uses TRBV4-3 with TRBJ1-2, with 7 positions matching TRBD1. CDR1 is LGHNA, CDR2 YSLEER, per germline. The CDR3 is 16 residues long. The CDR3, as DNA: TGCGCCAGCAGCCAACACCCGACAGGGTCTAATTATGGCTACACCTTC. Protein: CASSQHPTGSNYGYTF.

As concerns this clonotype: One junction end disagrees with the germline gene, perhaps due to a read error. The chain combines TRBV12-3 or TRBV12-4 with TRBJ2-5; 10 positions agree with TRBD2. This CDR3 region has 14 residues. The CDR3 sequence is CAGSWTSGQETQYF. The CDR3 DNA follows: TGTGCCGGCAGCTGGACTAGCGGTCAAGAGACCCAGTACTTC.

The table lists this clonotype with a few counts. V is TRBV14 and J is TRBJ2-1; D is possibly TRBD2 (6 bases). Germline V CDR1 and CDR2: SGHDN, FVKESK. The length of the CDR3 is 16 residues. Trimming pared 6 bases from V and 4 bases from J, leaving 19 bases between. CDR3 region: CASSPGGLRGYNEQFF. CDR3 bases: TGTGCCAGCAGTCCCGGGGGTCTCCGAGGGTACAATGAGCAGTTCTTC.

This clonotype was seen only a few times. The V gene is TRBV12-3 or TRBV12-4, the J gene TRBJ1-3; D might be TRBD1 (6 bases). Deletions cut 6 bases from V and 6 bases from J, with 12 bases between. CDR3 length: 13 amino acids. Here the CDR3 reads CASSTGIQNTIYF. CDR3 bases: TGTGCCAGCAGCACAGGGATCCAAAACACCATATATTTT.

Only a few counts were recorded for this clonotype. This chain joins TRBV10-3 and TRBJ2-1, with 7 bases lining up with TRBD2. After removal of 3 bases from V and 7 bases from J, the junction contained 3 bases not matched to a gene. Germline V gene data show CDR1 as ENHRY and CDR2 as SYGVKD. The CDR3 runs 13 residues. The CDR3 nucleotides read TGTGCCATCAGTGATCGGGGAGGGAATGAGCAGTTCTTC. Translated: CAISDRGGNEQFF.

This clonotype was seen repeatedly, ten times or more. This chain uses TRBV28 with TRBJ2-2, with 11 positions matching TRBD1. This CDR3 region has 16 residues. The germline CDR1 and CDR2 sequences are MDHEN and SYDVKM. V lost 3 bases to trimming and J lost 6 bases; unmatched junction nucleotides: 6. The CDR3 protein is CASSFLGQGEAGELFF. The DNA of the CDR3 is TGTGCCAGCAGTTTCCTGGGACAGGGGGAGGCCGGGGAGCTGTTTTTT. Together with reference TRBV28 and TRBJ2-2, the CDR3 gives the full variable domain: DVKVTQSSRYLVKRTGEKVFLECVQDMDHENMFWYRQDPGLGLRLIYFSYDVKMKEKGDIPEGYSVSREKKERFSLILESASTNQTSMYLCASSFLGQGEAGELFFGEGSRLTVL.

This clonotype was detected a few times. The J gene is TRBJ2-4, the V gene TRBV4-2, with TRBD1 identical over 8 bases. The trim removed 4 bases at V and 4 bases at J, leaving 12 bases unmatched. CDR3 size: 17 residues. The germline CDR1 and CDR2 sequences are LGHNA and YNFKEQ. CDR3 nucleotides: TGTGCCAGCAGCCTCCTGGCCCCAGGGGGCAGGAAAAACATTCAGTACTTC. Protein sequence: CASSLLAPGGRKNIQYF.

The DNA of the CDR3 is TGTGCCAGCAGTTACTGGGGGACAGATAACACTGAAGCTTTCTTT. Translated: CASSYWGTDNTEAFF. The V and J genes are TRBV6-5 and TRBJ1-1; 7 bases map to TRBD1. Germline V gene data show CDR1 as MNHEY and CDR2 as SVGAGI. The ends lost 1 base at V and 2 bases at J; junction bases unmatched: 4. The CDR3 is 15 residues long.

This clonotype showed up just a few times. The chain uses TRBV12-3 or TRBV12-4 and TRBJ2-5, with a weak D call TRBD1 (6 bases). V lost 7 bases, J lost 5 bases, and 20 bases lay in between. CDR3 length: 15 residues. The CDR3 bases are TGTGCCAGCACCCTAGGGGGTGAGAGGTTGGAGACCCAGTACTTC. It is translated as CASTLGGERLETQYF.

CDR3 region: CATSDLGDGTDTQYF. The CDR3 nucleotides are TGTGCCACCAGTGATTTGGGGGACGGCACAGATACGCAGTATTTT. The V gene is TRBV24-1, the J gene TRBJ2-3, with D perhaps TRBD1 or TRBD2 (5 bases each). Per germline, CDR1 KGHDR and CDR2 SFDVKD. The CDR3 length is 15 residues. Trimming removed 0 bases from V and 1 base from J, with 7 bases in between.

The rearrangement joins TRBV29-1 to TRBJ2-7; D gene uncertain. This CDR3 contains 16 residues. CDR1 and CDR2 (germline): SQVTM, ANQGSEA. V lost 5 bases and J lost 2, with 22 bases in between. The chain's CDR3 is CSVIFFSDGSTYEQYF. CDR3 coding DNA: TGCAGCGTTATATTCTTTTCGGACGGCTCAACCTACGAGCAGTACTTC.

The chain recombines TRBV7-8 with TRBJ2-7, with a tentative D call TRBD2 (5 bases). Looked up from germline, CDR1 is SGHVS and CDR2 is FQNEAQ. The CDR3 consists of 17 residues. V lost 4 bases and J 3 bases, leaving 22 bases between the germline ends. CDR3 DNA sequence: TGTGCCAGCAGCTCGACTCCGGGATCCGAGGCAAACTACGAGCAGTACTTC. Protein sequence: CASSSTPGSEANYEQYF.

CDR3 in amino acids: CASRSRSTGQQPQHF. Written as DNA, the CDR3 is TGTGCCAGTAGATCTAGGTCGACAGGGCAGCAGCCCCAGCATTTT. This chain connects TRBV19 to TRBJ1-5; TRBD1 agrees at 7 bases. Germline CDR1 is LNHDA and CDR2 is SQIVND (reference sequence). The junction had 12 bases not matched to a gene; V was cut back by 6 bases and J by 7 bases. This CDR3 contains 15 residues.

In this sample, this clonotype turned up a few times. The chain combines TRBV28 with TRBJ2-1, with no clear D. CDR1 MDHEN and CDR2 SYDVKM come from the germline V gene. The length of the CDR3 is 11 residues. With 4 bases removed from V and 8 bases from J, the gap between germline ends came to 6 bases. The CDR3 sequence is CASSSNDEQFF. CDR3 in DNA: TGTGCCAGCAGTTCCAACGATGAGCAGTTCTTC.

This chain connects TRBV18 to TRBJ2-7; possibly TRBD1 for D (5 bases). In germline, CDR1 is KGHSH, CDR2 LQKENI. The CDR3 runs 14 residues. Trimming shortened V by 3 bases and J by 3 bases, and 12 bases separated the two germline ends. The chain's CDR3 is CASSPADTRYEQYF. The CDR3, as DNA: TGTGCCAGCTCACCTGCGGACACGCGCTACGAGCAGTACTTC.

The V gene is TRBV5-1, the J gene TRBJ2-7; the D gene is possibly TRBD1 (5 bases). The V end lost 4 bases, the J end lost 0 bases, and 11 bases lay between the germline ends. This CDR3 contains 14 residues. Per germline, CDR1 SGHRS and CDR2 YFSETQ. CDR3 sequence: CASSTHRSSYEQYF. CDR3 nucleotide sequence: TGCGCCAGCAGCACCCACAGGAGCTCCTACGAGCAGTACTTC.

V gene TRBV6-1 combines with J gene TRBJ2-1; TRBD2 is a possible D gene (7 bases). CDR3 size: 19 residues. V lost 3 bases to trimming and J lost 1 base, with 22 bases between them. CDR1 is MNHNS, CDR2 SASEGT, per germline. The DNA of the CDR3 is TGTGCCAGCAGTGAGGGGGGGCTCTCCTTCGTTATATCCTACAATGAGCAGTTCTTC. Protein product: CASSEGGLSFVISYNEQFF.

V and J are TRBV20-1 and TRBJ2-1; 8 positions match TRBD2. Germline trimming cut 5 bases from V and 2 bases from J; bases unmatched to any gene: 8. Germline loops: CDR1 DFQATT, CDR2 SNEGSKA (reference sequence). The CDR3 runs 15 residues. The CDR3 is CSAYSIAGPYNEQFF. CDR3 coding DNA: TGCAGTGCTTATTCCATAGCGGGACCCTACAATGAGCAGTTCTTC.

This clonotype was seen a few times. The V and J genes are TRBV6-1 and TRBJ1-1; D remains ambiguous. In germline, CDR1 is MNHNS, CDR2 SASEGT. Trimming shortened V by 10 bases and J by 5 bases, and 17 bases separated the two germline ends. This CDR3 comprises 13 residues. DNA of the CDR3: TGTGCCACCGCGGTGGGAGGTGGGACTGAAGCTTTCTTT. The encoded protein is CATAVGGGTEAFF.

CDR3 amino acids: CASSSGQARNTEAFF. CDR3 coding DNA: TGTGCCAGCAGCTCCGGACAGGCGAGGAACACTGAAGCTTTCTTT. This sequence joins TRBV7-9 and TRBJ1-1, with 7 bases fitting TRBD1. Germline assignment: CDR1 SEHNR and CDR2 FQNEAQ (reference sequence). With V trimmed by 4 bases and J by 1 base, 6 bases remained unmatched. This CDR3 contains 15 residues. Filled out from reference TRBV7-9 and TRBJ1-1, the complete variable domain reads DTGVSQNPRHKITKRGQNVTFRCDPISEHNRLYWYRQTLGQGPEFLTYFQNEAQLEKSRLLSDRFSAERPKGSFSTLEIQRTEQGDSAMYLCASSSGQARNTEAFFGQGTRLTVV.

This clonotype was recorded a few times. J is TRBJ2-1 and V is TRBV28, with D maybe TRBD1 (6 bases). The CDR3 is made up of 15 amino acids. Trimming shortened V by 4 bases and J by 9 bases, and 19 bases separated the two germline ends. From germline, CDR1 is MDHEN and CDR2 SYDVKM. The DNA for the CDR3 is TGTGCCAGCAGTTCCGGGACACAGGCGCGAGGTGAGCAGTTCTTC. Protein: CASSSGTQARGEQFF.

V gene TRBV12-3 or TRBV12-4 combines with J gene TRBJ1-1, with 7 bases matching TRBD1. The junction had 9 bases not matched to a gene; V was cut back by 5 bases and J by 6 bases. The length of the CDR3 is 14 residues. In DNA, the CDR3 is TGTGCCAGCAGTATACAGGGGATGTCTGCTGAAGCTTTCTTT. Encoded protein: CASSIQGMSAEAFF.

Many counts were recorded for this clonotype. CDR3 sequence: CASSRETGSGNTIYF. The DNA of the CDR3 is TGTGCCAGCAGCCGGGAGACAGGGTCTGGAAACACCATATATTTT. The chain employs TRBV5-6 and TRBJ1-3, with 7 bases aligning to TRBD1. Trimming at V came to 4 bases and at J to 1 base, leaving 5 bases not matched to a gene. The CDR3 runs to 15 residues. From germline, CDR1 is SGHDT and CDR2 YYEEEE.

This clonotype has ten or more counts. The gene calls are TRBV6-1 and TRBJ1-2, with 7 bases that match TRBD1. V dropped 6 bases and J dropped 5; count of bases not matched to a gene: 6. CDR3 length: 13 residues. Germline loops: CDR1 MNHNS, CDR2 SASEGT. Here the CDR3 reads CASREQGFYGYTF. The CDR3, as DNA: TGTGCCAGCAGAGAACAGGGGTTTTATGGCTACACCTTC.

This rearrangement joins TRBV6-5 to TRBJ2-1, with TRBD2 as a possible D gene (5 bases). Germline lookup yields CDR1 MNHEY and CDR2 SVGAGI. The CDR3 covers 15 residues. V was clipped by 3 bases and J by 5 bases, with 14 bases between them. The CDR3 DNA sequence: TGTGCCAGCAGTTATTTAGTTGGAGGCCACAATGAGCAGTTCTTC. Translating gives CASSYLVGGHNEQFF.